The clone carrying this TCR beta chain was counted a few times. Germline CDR1 LGHNA, CDR2 YNFKEQ. The CDR3 loop spans 15 amino acids. The V segment lost 4 bases and the J segment 5 bases; nucleotides outside the gene matches: 10. Generated by immunoSEQ multiplex PCR, the TCRdb table keeps only in-frame clones and is missing some. The table includes some 130,000 clones, roughly 92% detected once. This sample was included in a study of control samples from healthy donors and cancer patients. The TCR originated in a man aged 30 to 39 in good health. Material: blood. The chain couples TRBV4-2 to TRBJ1-2; 7 bases are shared with TRBD1. The CDR3 loop is CASSPQEGARYGYTF. The CDR3 bases are TGTGCCAGCAGCCCCCAGGAGGGGGCGCGATATGGCTACACCTTC.